This T cell receptor (beta chain) is from a study of cytomegalovirus exposure and HLA in healthy donors. Overall study context: Among the roughly 400 genotyped donors, about 81% were placed in the Caucasian-associated ancestry cluster.

Researchers ran the PCR with 60 Vbeta and 13 Jbeta primers. Clones were read by immunoSEQ multiplex PCR, and TCRdb kept only the in-frame ones, dropping some. Of about 120,000 clones listed, about 72% are singletons. Whole-study results and caveats: Segments of the TCR beta V type were, in most cases, productive about 90% or about 30% of the time in an earlier analysis.

Germline assignment: CDR1 SGHAT and CDR2 FQNNGV. This CDR3 has 17 residues. Trimming removed 0 bases from V and 0 bases from J; junction bases left unmatched: 7. A note on this clone: Its antigen is unknown.

The sequencing sample was made of PBMCs. J is TRBJ2-5 and V is TRBV11-2; 7 positions agree with TRBD2. The receptor was derived from a female donor in good health and CMV-seronegative. Written as DNA, the CDR3 is TGTGCCAGCAGCTTAGATTGGGCGCTAGCGGACCAAGAGACCCAGTACTTC. Its translation is CASSLDWALADQETQYF.